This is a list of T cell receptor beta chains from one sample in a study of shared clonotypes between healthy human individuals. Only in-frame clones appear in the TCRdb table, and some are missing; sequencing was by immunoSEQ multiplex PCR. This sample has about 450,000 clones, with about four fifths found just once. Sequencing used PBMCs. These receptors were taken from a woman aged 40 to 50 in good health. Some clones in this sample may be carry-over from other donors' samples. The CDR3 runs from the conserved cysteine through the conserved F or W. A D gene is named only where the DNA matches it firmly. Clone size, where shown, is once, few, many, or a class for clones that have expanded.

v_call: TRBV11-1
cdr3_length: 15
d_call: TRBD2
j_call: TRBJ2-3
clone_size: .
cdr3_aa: CASSPQAGAADTQYF
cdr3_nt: TGTGCCAGCAGCCCCCAAGCGGGAGCGGCAGATACGCAGTATTTT

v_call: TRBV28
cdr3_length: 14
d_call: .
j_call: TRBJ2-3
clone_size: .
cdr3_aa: CAAGRTTSTDTQYF
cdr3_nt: TGTGCAGCAGGGCGGACAACTAGCACAGATACGCAGTATTTT

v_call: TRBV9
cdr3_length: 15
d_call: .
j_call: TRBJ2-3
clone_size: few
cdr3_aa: CASTRWGDNTDTQYF
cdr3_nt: TGTGCCAGCACTCGATGGGGGGATAACACAGATACGCAGTATTTT

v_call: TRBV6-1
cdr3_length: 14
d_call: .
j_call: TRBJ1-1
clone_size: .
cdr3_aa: CASRDRKRNTEAFF
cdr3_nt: TGTGCCAGCAGAGACCGAAAGCGGAACACTGAAGCTTTCTTT

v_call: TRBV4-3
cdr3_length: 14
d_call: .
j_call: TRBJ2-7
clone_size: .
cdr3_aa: CASSQERRNYEQYF
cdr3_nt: TGCGCCAGCAGCCAAGAAAGGAGAAACTACGAGCAGTACTTC

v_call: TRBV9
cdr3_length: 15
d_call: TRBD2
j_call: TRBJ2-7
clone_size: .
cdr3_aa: CASSTRLAGAYEQYF
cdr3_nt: TGTGCCAGCAGCACCAGACTAGCGGGGGCCTACGAGCAGTACTTC

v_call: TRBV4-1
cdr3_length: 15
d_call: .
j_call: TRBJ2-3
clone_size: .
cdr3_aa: CASSQRSLSTDTQYF
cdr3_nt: TGCGCCAGCAGCCAGAGGTCCCTCAGCACAGATACGCAGTATTTT

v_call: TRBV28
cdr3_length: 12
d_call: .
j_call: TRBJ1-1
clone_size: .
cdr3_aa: CASSSPTAEAFF
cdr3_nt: TGTGCCAGCAGCTCCCCGACCGCTGAAGCTTTCTTT

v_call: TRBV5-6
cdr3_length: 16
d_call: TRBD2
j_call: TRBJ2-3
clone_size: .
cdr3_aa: CASSLATSGSRDTQYF
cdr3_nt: TGTGCCAGCAGCTTGGCGACTAGCGGGAGCAGGGATACGCAGTATTTT

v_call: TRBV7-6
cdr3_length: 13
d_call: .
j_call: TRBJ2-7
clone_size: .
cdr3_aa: CASSSGQFYEQYF
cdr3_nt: TGTGCCAGCAGCAGTGGACAGTTCTACGAGCAGTACTTC

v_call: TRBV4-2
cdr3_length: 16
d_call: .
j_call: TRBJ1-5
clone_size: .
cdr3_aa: CASSQEVQGRNQPQHF
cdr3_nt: TGTGCCAGCAGCCAAGAAGTACAGGGCCGTAATCAGCCCCAGCATTTT

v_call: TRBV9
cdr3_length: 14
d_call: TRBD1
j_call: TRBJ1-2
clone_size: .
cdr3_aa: CASSVQGDNYGYTF
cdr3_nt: TGTGCCAGCAGCGTTCAGGGGGATAACTATGGCTACACCTTC

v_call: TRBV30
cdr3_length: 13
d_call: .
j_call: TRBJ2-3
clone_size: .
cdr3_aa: CAWSVSFADTQYF
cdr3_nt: TGTGCCTGGAGTGTATCCTTCGCTGATACGCAGTATTTT

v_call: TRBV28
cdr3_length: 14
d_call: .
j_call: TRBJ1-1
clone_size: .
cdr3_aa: CASSRWGENTEAFF
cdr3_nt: TGTGCCAGCAGTCGTTGGGGCGAGAACACTGAAGCTTTCTTT

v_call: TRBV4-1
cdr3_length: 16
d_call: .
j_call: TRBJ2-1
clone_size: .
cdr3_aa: CASSQEESGVYNEQFF
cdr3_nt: TGCGCCAGCAGCCAAGAAGAGAGCGGAGTTTACAATGAGCAGTTCTTC

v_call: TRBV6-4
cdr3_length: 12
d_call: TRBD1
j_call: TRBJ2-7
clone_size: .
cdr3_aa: CATRTGSYEQYF
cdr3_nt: TGTGCCACCCGGACAGGGTCCTACGAGCAGTACTTC

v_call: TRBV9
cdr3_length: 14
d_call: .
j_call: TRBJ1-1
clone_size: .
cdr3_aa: CASSVGDWTPEAFF
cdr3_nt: TGTGCCAGCAGCGTAGGAGATTGGACACCTGAAGCTTTCTTT

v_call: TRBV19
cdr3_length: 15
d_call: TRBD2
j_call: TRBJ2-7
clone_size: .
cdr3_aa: CASRQTSGGPYEQYF
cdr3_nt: TGTGCCAGTAGGCAAACTAGCGGGGGACCCTACGAGCAGTACTTC

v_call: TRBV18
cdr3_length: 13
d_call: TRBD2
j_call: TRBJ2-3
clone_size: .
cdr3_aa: CASSPSGRDTQYF
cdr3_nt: TGTGCCAGCTCACCCAGCGGGAGAGATACGCAGTATTTT

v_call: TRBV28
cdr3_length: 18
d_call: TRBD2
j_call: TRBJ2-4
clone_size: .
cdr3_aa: CASSFGPRGLAGGDIQYF
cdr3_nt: TGTGCCAGCAGTTTTGGCCCCCGGGGGCTAGCGGGAGGAGACATTCAGTACTTC

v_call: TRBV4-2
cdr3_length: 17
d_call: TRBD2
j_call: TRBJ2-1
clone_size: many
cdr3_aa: CASSQEETSGPYNEQFF
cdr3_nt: TGTGCCAGCAGCCAAGAAGAGACTAGCGGGCCCTACAATGAGCAGTTCTTC

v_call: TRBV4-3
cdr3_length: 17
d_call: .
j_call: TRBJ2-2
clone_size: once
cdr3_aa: CASSQDGGRENTGELFF
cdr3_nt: TGCGCCAGCAGCCAAGATGGGGGAAGAGAAAACACCGGGGAGCTGTTTTTT

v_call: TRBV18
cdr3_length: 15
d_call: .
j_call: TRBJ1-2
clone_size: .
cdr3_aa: CASSPPSQGGYGYTF
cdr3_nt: TGTGCCAGCTCACCACCCTCCCAGGGAGGGTATGGCTACACCTTC

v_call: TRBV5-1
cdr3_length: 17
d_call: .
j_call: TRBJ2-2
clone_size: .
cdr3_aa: CASSSNLLAANTGELFF
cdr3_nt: TGCGCCAGCAGCTCCAACCTACTAGCAGCAAACACCGGGGAGCTGTTTTTT

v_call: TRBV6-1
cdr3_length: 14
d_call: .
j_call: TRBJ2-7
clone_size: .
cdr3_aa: CASSAARGTYEQYF
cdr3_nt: TGTGCCAGCAGTGCGGCGAGGGGAACCTACGAGCAGTACTTC

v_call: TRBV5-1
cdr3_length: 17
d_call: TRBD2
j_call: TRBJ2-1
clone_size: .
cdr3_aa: CASSLGAGLGSYNEQFF
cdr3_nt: TGCGCCAGCAGCTTGGGGGCGGGACTAGGGTCTTACAATGAGCAGTTCTTC

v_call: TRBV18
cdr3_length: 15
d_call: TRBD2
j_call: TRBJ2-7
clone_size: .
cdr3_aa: CASSRSGLGNYEQYF
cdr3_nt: TGTGCCAGCTCACGCTCGGGACTAGGGAACTACGAGCAGTACTTC

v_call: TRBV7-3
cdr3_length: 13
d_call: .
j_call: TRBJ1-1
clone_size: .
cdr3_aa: CASSPPGSEEKIF
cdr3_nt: TGTGCCAGCAGCCCCCCGGGGTCGGAGGAGAAAATCTTT

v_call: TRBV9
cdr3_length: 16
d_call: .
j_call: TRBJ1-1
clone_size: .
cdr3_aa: CASSVDPGQGLTEAFF
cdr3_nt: TGTGCCAGCAGCGTAGATCCGGGGCAGGGTCTAACTGAAGCTTTCTTT

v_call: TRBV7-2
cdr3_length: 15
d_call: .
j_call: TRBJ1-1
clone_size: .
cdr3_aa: CASSLVGWGATEAFF
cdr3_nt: TGTGCCAGCAGCTTAGTAGGTTGGGGGGCGACTGAAGCTTTCTTT

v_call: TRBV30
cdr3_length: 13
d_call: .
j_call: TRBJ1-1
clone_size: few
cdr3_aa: CAWSNGMTPEAFF
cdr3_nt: TGTGCCTGGAGTAATGGCATGACCCCTGAAGCTTTCTTT